These 28 T cell receptor beta chains originate from one sample sequenced in a study of cytomegalovirus exposure and HLA in healthy donors. Data came from immunoSEQ multiplex PCR; TCRdb stores just in-frame clones and leaves some out. The data show fewer than 400,000 clones, 86% seen once. Sequencing was done on a sample of PBMCs. The receptors come from a young woman in good health and CMV-seronegative.

V and J are TRBV5-1 and TRBJ1-2, with TRBD1 identical over 9 bases. This CDR3 region has 16 residues. Germline CDR1 reads SGHRS; CDR2 reads YFSETQ. Losses at the gene ends were 4 bases for V and 6 bases for J; bases not matched to a gene: 13. This CDR3 is CASSARDRVALDGYTF. CDR3 DNA: TGCGCCAGCAGCGCCCGGGACAGGGTCGCGTTAGATGGCTACACCTTC.

This chain connects TRBV7-2 to TRBJ2-7; no clear D gene. The CDR3 contains 13 residues. CDR1 is SGHTA, CDR2 FQGNSA, per germline. Trimming removed 2 bases from V and 5 bases from J, with 10 bases in between. The CDR3 loop reads CASSLLVPHEQYF. The CDR3 bases are TGTGCCAGCAGCTTATTAGTCCCGCACGAGCAGTACTTC.

V usage is TRBV5-1 and J usage is TRBJ1-2; perhaps TRBD1 as D (6 bases). The CDR3 runs 12 residues. Germline V lookup: CDR1 SGHRS, CDR2 YFSETQ. The V gene lost 2 bases and the J gene lost 8 bases, with 10 bases spanning the gap. CDR3 nucleotides: TGCGCCAGCAGCTTACAGGGATGGGGCTACACCTTC. This codes for CASSLQGWGYTF.

The chain joins TRBV9 to TRBJ2-1; TRBD2 might be the D (5 bases). The CDR3 consists of 15 residues. Germline loops: CDR1 SGDLS, CDR2 YYNGEE. V lost 3 bases to trimming and J lost 8 bases, with 18 bases between them. Written as DNA, the CDR3 is TGTGCCAGCAGCGCCCGGGATAACCTTGGTGATGAGCAGTTCTTC. Amino acids: CASSARDNLGDEQFF.

V gene TRBV4-2 combines with J gene TRBJ1-2, with D tentatively TRBD1 (5 bases). Germline CDR1 reads LGHNA; CDR2 reads YNFKEQ. The CDR3 is made up of 15 amino acids. V gave up 0 bases and J gave up 2 bases, with 10 bases separating them. CDR3 nucleotides: TGTGCCAGCAGCCAAGATTTGTCAGGGAACTATGGCTACACCTTC. Translating gives CASSQDLSGNYGYTF.

V usage is TRBV6-5 and J usage is TRBJ2-7, with no clear D. CDR3 size: 14 residues. CDR1 and CDR2 from the germline V gene are MNHEY and SVGAGI. Trimming pared 0 bases from V and 7 bases from J, leaving 13 bases between. The CDR3 region is CASSYSPSLREQYF. The CDR3 nucleotides read TGTGCCAGCAGTTACTCCCCTAGTTTGCGGGAGCAGTACTTC.

This rearrangement joins TRBV4-3 to TRBJ1-1, with 9 nucleotides matching TRBD1. Germline V gene data show CDR1 as LGHNA and CDR2 as YSLEER. The junction had 5 bases not matched to a gene; V was cut back by 6 bases and J by 3 bases. The CDR3 spans 14 residues. CDR3 region: CASRQGAPDTEAFF. The CDR3 DNA sequence: TGCGCCAGCAGACAGGGGGCGCCGGACACTGAAGCTTTCTTT.

This sequence joins TRBV4-2 and TRBJ2-7; 7 positions agree with TRBD2. Trimming at V came to 2 bases and at J to 4 bases, leaving 8 bases not matched to a gene. The germline CDR1 and CDR2 sequences are LGHNA and YNFKEQ. This CDR3 has 15 residues. This CDR3 reads CASSQTLASGYEQYF. CDR3 DNA sequence: TGTGCCAGCAGCCAAACACTAGCGAGTGGGTACGAGCAGTACTTC.

The chain joins TRBV5-1 to TRBJ2-1, with no clear D. Germline CDR1 reads SGHRS; CDR2 reads YFSETQ. CDR3 size: 16 residues. The germline V and J ends were trimmed by 0 bases and 0 bases, with 10 bases remaining between them. The CDR3 here is CASSLERSSSYNEQFF. The CDR3 coding sequence is TGCGCCAGCAGCTTGGAGAGGAGTTCCTCCTACAATGAGCAGTTCTTC.

This chain links TRBV7-9 with TRBJ2-7, with 8 bases lining up with TRBD2. The CDR3 loop spans 15 amino acids. V shed 3 bases, J shed 3 bases, and the junction held 7 bases outside the gene matches. Per germline, CDR1 SEHNR and CDR2 FQNEAQ (reference sequence). CDR3 sequence reads: CASSFGGTSIYEQYF. The CDR3 DNA sequence: TGTGCCAGCAGCTTTGGAGGGACTAGTATCTACGAGCAGTACTTC.

The V gene is TRBV19, the J gene TRBJ1-2; D is ambiguous. Germline CDR1 and CDR2: LNHDA and SQIVND (reference sequence). The CDR3 covers 12 residues. Trimming shortened V by 7 bases and J by 1 base, and 7 bases separated the two germline ends. This CDR3 reads CASMSRNYGYTF. CDR3 nucleotide sequence: TGTGCCAGTATGTCCCGTAACTATGGCTACACCTTC.

J is TRBJ2-1 and V is TRBV4-3, with 7 nucleotides matching TRBD2. V gave up 0 bases and J gave up 6 bases; unmatched junction bases: 5. The CDR3 spans 15 residues. The germline gives CDR1 LGHNA, CDR2 YSLEER. CDR3 DNA: TGCGCCAGCAGCCAAGAAGCGGGGCGTCCCAATGAGCAGTTCTTC. Translating it yields CASSQEAGRPNEQFF.

J is TRBJ1-5 and V is TRBV6-1; TRBD1 might be the D (5 bases). The V end was cut by 1 base, the J end by 0 bases, with 7 bases between. The CDR3 length is 15 residues. Germline V CDR1 and CDR2: MNHNS, SASEGT. This chain's CDR3 is CASSEDGASNQPQHF. CDR3 coding DNA: TGTGCCAGCAGTGAAGATGGGGCTAGCAATCAGCCCCAGCATTTT.

The chain uses TRBV7-2 and TRBJ2-5, with a weak D call TRBD1 (6 bases). The length of the CDR3 is 13 residues. Trimming left V 5 bases short and J 7 bases short, with 14 bases between. CDR1 and CDR2 from the germline V gene are SGHTA and FQGNSA. The CDR3 loop is CASSRRDTGTQYF. For the CDR3, the DNA is TGTGCCAGCAGCCGCCGGGACACCGGGACCCAGTACTTC.

This sequence joins TRBV11-3 and TRBJ1-5, with a weak D call TRBD1 (6 bases). From germline, CDR1 is SGHNT and CDR2 YENEEA. The CDR3 length is 13 residues. The V end was cut by 5 bases, the J end by 4 bases, with 9 bases between. CDR3 sequence: CASSPRGNQPQHF. CDR3 in DNA: TGTGCCAGCAGCCCGAGGGGGAATCAGCCCCAGCATTTT.

This chain joins TRBV29-1 and TRBJ2-2; a weak D match, TRBD1 (5 bases). The germline CDR1 and CDR2 sequences are SQVTM and ANQGSEA. This CDR3 spans 14 amino acids. Trimming shortened V by 5 bases and J by 8 bases, and 18 bases separated the two germline ends. In DNA, the CDR3 is TGCAGCGTTTCTAGGCAGGGTTCTTCTGGGGAGCTGTTTTTT. It encodes CSVSRQGSSGELFF.

The rearrangement joins TRBV27 to TRBJ2-7; TRBD2 matches at 7 bases. The CDR3 spans 14 residues. Germline V gene sequence: CDR1 MNHEY, CDR2 SMNVEV (reference sequence). The V segment lost 3 bases and the J segment 1 base; nucleotides outside the gene matches: 3. CDR3 amino acids: CASSFRGESYEQYF. CDR3 DNA sequence: TGTGCCAGCAGTTTCCGGGGGGAATCCTACGAGCAGTACTTC.

V is TRBV27 and J is TRBJ1-5; no definite D call. Trimming left V 4 bases short and J 2 bases short, with 6 bases between. The V gene's germline CDR1 is MNHEY and CDR2 SMNVEV (reference sequence). The length of the CDR3 is 13 residues. The CDR3 nucleotides read TGTGCCAGCAGTTCCGGGGGCAATCAGCCCCAGCATTTT. Translated, it gives CASSSGGNQPQHF.

As DNA, the CDR3 is TGTGCTAGTGGTTTGGGTCCTGGGCTCCTCTACGAGCAGTACTTC. It yields the protein CASGLGPGLLYEQYF. This chain links TRBV12-5 with TRBJ2-7; no clear D. The V gene's germline CDR1 is LGHNT and CDR2 FRNRAP. This CDR3 has 15 amino acids. Trimming stripped 1 base from V and 3 bases from J, with 13 bases between.

This clone was counted once. V gene TRBV5-4 combines with J gene TRBJ2-5; 11 bases match TRBD2. The CDR3 spans 17 residues. V shed 1 base and J 2 bases; nucleotides not matched to a gene: 7. Germline V gene lookup returns CDR1 SGHNT and CDR2 YYREEE (reference sequence). The CDR3 region has the DNA TGTGCCAGCAGCTTGTCGGTAGCGGGAGGGTCTCAAGAGACCCAGTACTTC. Translating it yields CASSLSVAGGSQETQYF. Based on the CDR3 plus reference TRBV5-4 and TRBJ2-5, the full variable domain is ETGVTQSPTHLIKTRGQQVTLRCSSQSGHNTVSWYQQALGQGPQFIFQYYREEENGRGNFPPRFSGLQFPNYSSELNVNALELDDSALYLCASSLSVAGGSQETQYFGPGTRLLVL.

Concerning this clone itself: Other DNA sequences in this sample translate to the same CDR3. The CDR3 DNA reads TGTGCCAGCAGTGAATCGGGGAGCAATCAGCCCCAGCATTTT. It codes for CASSESGSNQPQHF. The rearrangement links TRBV25-1 to TRBJ1-5, with D unclear. V shed 1 base and J shed 1 base, with 5 bases lying between them. CDR3 length equals 14 residues. Germline CDR1 is MGHDK and CDR2 is SYGVNS. Full variable domain (remainder filled in from reference TRBV25-1 and TRBJ1-5): EADIYQTPRYLVIGTGKKITLECSQTMGHDKMYWYQQDPGMELHLIHYSYGVNSTEKGDLSSESTVSRIRTEHFPLTLESARPSHTSQYLCASSESGSNQPQHFGDGTRLSIL.

This chain uses TRBV18 with TRBJ1-2, with 7 bases identical to TRBD1. The CDR3 runs to 14 residues. The germline V gene encodes CDR1 KGHSH and CDR2 LQKENI. The junction had 9 bases not matched to a gene; V was cut back by 3 bases and J by 8 bases. CDR3: CASSPPQGVSGYTF. In nucleotides, the CDR3 is TGTGCCAGCTCACCGCCCCAGGGGGTCAGCGGCTACACCTTC.

The CDR3 coding sequence is TGTGCCAGAACCCTACAACCCAGGACTAGCGGGACCTACGAGCAGTACTTC. Residues: CARTLQPRTSGTYEQYF. This chain joins TRBV7-5 and TRBJ2-7; the table's D call TRBD2 went unverified against the DNA. TRBV7-5 is flagged as a pseudogene. This CDR3 contains 17 residues.

The chain joins TRBV7-9 to TRBJ2-1, with D hard to call. The V end was cut by 5 bases, the J end by 4 bases, with 9 bases between. Germline assignment: CDR1 SEHNR and CDR2 FQNEAQ (reference sequence). This CDR3 region has 13 residues. The CDR3 region is CASSSPRYNEQFF. The CDR3 nucleotides are TGTGCCAGCAGCAGTCCCAGGTACAATGAGCAGTTCTTC.

In this sample, this clone turned up once. J is TRBJ1-2 and V is TRBV6-5, with 9 bases aligning to TRBD1. This CDR3 comprises 13 residues. CDR1 and CDR2 (germline): MNHEY, SVGAGI. Trimming took 6 bases from V and 3 from J; bases not matched to a gene: 2. Here the CDR3 DNA reads TGTGCCAGCAGGACAGGGGGTTACTATGGCTACACCTTC. This encodes CASRTGGYYGYTF.

The chain has TRBV19 and TRBJ2-2; perhaps TRBD1 as D (5 bases). V was clipped by 5 bases and J by 4 bases, with 14 bases between them. There are 15 residues in the CDR3. Germline CDR1 LNHDA, CDR2 SQIVND (reference sequence). The CDR3 here is CASSASGIFTGELFF. CDR3 coding DNA: TGTGCCAGTAGTGCTTCAGGGATCTTCACCGGGGAGCTGTTTTTT.

The chain combines TRBV6-5 with TRBJ2-7; tentative D call: TRBD2 (5 bases). The CDR3 loop spans 13 amino acids. Trimming pared 4 bases from V and 3 bases from J, leaving 10 bases between. Germline V gene sequence: CDR1 MNHEY, CDR2 SVGAGI. The CDR3 DNA reads TGTGCCAGCAGTTCCTGGGGAGTCTACGAGCAGTACTTC. It specifies CASSSWGVYEQYF.

This clone has just a few counts. This chain connects TRBV27 to TRBJ1-5; possibly TRBD1 for D (6 bases). Trimming took 3 bases from V and 7 from J, leaving 13 bases between them. CDR3 size: 14 residues. Germline V CDR1 and CDR2: MNHEY, SMNVEV (reference sequence). The CDR3 reads CASSLSDRRQPQHF. The CDR3 bases are TGTGCCAGCAGTTTGTCGGACAGAAGGCAGCCCCAGCATTTT.